This T cell receptor beta chain is from a study of CD8+ T cells in alopecia areata. In regard to this clone: Its antigen remains unidentified.

Study-wide findings and caveats: Greater clonality was observed in lesional scalp samples, especially alopecia totalis/universalis, versus normal scalp. Normal-skin resident alphabeta T cells also appear among scalp sample sequences.

Specimens obtained from alopecia areata patients comprised lesional scalp punch biopsies and peripheral blood. The authors sorted CD4+ and CD8+ T cells from PBMCs. Isolated RNA was reverse transcribed into cDNA used as the sequencing template. The data were produced by immunoSEQ multiplex PCR, yet TCRdb's version contains in-frame clones alone and is incomplete. The data show about 130,000 clones, around three fifths seen once. The clonotype comes from a human donor with alopecia areata. The source was CD4+ T cells sorted from blood, collected at week 0.

This chain's CDR3 is CASSLESAQPQHF. Written as DNA, the CDR3 is TGTGCCAGCAGCTTAGAATCGGCTCAGCCCCAGCATTTT. The rearrangement links TRBV7-2 to TRBJ1-5; D unclear. Trimming pared 1 base from V and 6 bases from J, leaving 7 bases between. From germline, CDR1 is SGHTA and CDR2 FQGNSA. The CDR3 has 13 residues.